A single sample is the source of the 17 T cell receptor beta chains below, sequenced in a study of glioma-infiltrating T cells after dendritic cell vaccination. The repertoire was sequenced with immunoSEQ multiplex PCR; TCRdb's copy has only in-frame clones and lacks some. The sample has some 91,000 clones; more than 80% are singletons. Specified time point: after dendritic cell vaccination, including at tumor progression/relapse. Source: blood, taken after dendritic cell vaccination. These receptors were collected from a human donor with glioblastoma.

V is TRBV2 and J is TRBJ2-5, with 9 bases that match TRBD1. The CDR3 runs to 13 residues. In germline, CDR1 is SNHLY, CDR2 FYNNEI. With V trimmed by 7 bases and J by 2 bases, 2 bases remained unmatched. The CDR3 loop reads CASMGQGQETQYF. CDR3 coding DNA: TGTGCCAGCATGGGACAGGGTCAAGAGACCCAGTACTTC. Complete variable domain (other parts from reference TRBV2 and TRBJ2-5): EPEVTQTPSHQVTQMGQEVILRCVPISNHLYFYWYRQILGQKVEFLVSFYNNEISEKSEIFDDQFSVERPDGSNFTLKIRSTKLEDSAMYFCASMGQGQETQYFGPGTRLLVL.

CDR3 amino acids: CASSLGEGQNTEAFF. The CDR3 DNA reads as TGTGCCAGCAGCCTAGGGGAGGGGCAGAACACTGAAGCTTTCTTT. The chain carries TRBV14 and TRBJ1-1; perhaps TRBD1 as D (5 bases). V lost 4 bases, J lost 1 base, and 13 bases lay in between. The CDR3 extends over 15 amino acids. Germline V CDR1 and CDR2: SGHDN, FVKESK. Full variable domain (remainder filled in from reference TRBV14 and TRBJ1-1): EAGVTQFPSHSVIEKGQTVTLRCDPISGHDNLYWYRRVMGKEIKFLLHFVKESKQDESGMPNNRFLAERTGGTYSTLKVQPAELEDSGVYFCASSLGEGQNTEAFFGQGTRLTVV.

The J gene is TRBJ2-7, the V gene TRBV7-9; TRBD1 aligns across 7 bases. The CDR3 extends over 14 amino acids. V gave up 5 bases and J gave up 3 bases; unmatched junction bases: 7. Germline CDR1 and CDR2: SEHNR and FQNEAQ (reference sequence). Here the CDR3 reads CASSRVGQYYEQYF. The CDR3 region has the DNA TGTGCCAGCAGCCGAGTGGGACAGTACTACGAGCAGTACTTC.

The DNA of the CDR3 is TGCGCCAGCAGCTCCTACTCGACAGGGCCGGACACCGGGGAGCTGTTTTTT. This encodes CASSSYSTGPDTGELFF. The chain carries TRBV5-1 and TRBJ2-2; TRBD1 aligns across 7 bases. This CDR3 is 17 amino acids long. The germline gives CDR1 SGHRS, CDR2 YFSETQ. V shed 3 bases, J shed 3 bases, and the junction held 11 bases outside the gene matches.

The V and J genes are TRBV7-9 and TRBJ2-7, with TRBD1 matching 8 bases. Germline V gives CDR1 SEHNR, CDR2 FQNEAQ (reference sequence). The junction had 8 bases not matched to a gene; V was cut back by 1 base and J by 6 bases. This CDR3 has 15 residues. Here the CDR3 DNA reads TGTGCCAGCAGCTTAGGACAGGGGCGGGTTCTCGAGCAGTACTTC. Amino acid sequence: CASSLGQGRVLEQYF.

The rearrangement joins TRBV6-5 to TRBJ2-4, with D perhaps matching TRBD1 (7 bases). Trimming left V 0 bases short and J 7 bases short, with 13 bases between. This CDR3 comprises 15 residues. The V gene's germline CDR1 is MNHEY and CDR2 SVGAGI. Here the CDR3 reads CASSYSGGGPNIQYF. In nucleotides, the CDR3 is TGTGCCAGCAGTTACTCTGGAGGGGGCCCCAACATTCAGTACTTC.

This chain joins TRBV2 and TRBJ1-2; no clear D. Germline assignment: CDR1 SNHLY and CDR2 FYNNEI. The V and J ends lost 5 bases and 6 bases respectively, with 16 bases between them. This CDR3 contains 14 residues. The CDR3 DNA is TGTGCCAGCAGTTATAATCCCGGGAAGAATGGCTACACCTTC. Its protein is CASSYNPGKNGYTF.

The chain has TRBV7-9 and TRBJ1-5; 7 positions agree with TRBD1. Germline-derived CDR1 and CDR2 are SEHNR and FQNEAQ (reference sequence). This CDR3 spans 18 amino acids. Germline trimming cut 2 bases from V and 4 bases from J; bases unmatched to any gene: 14. This CDR3 is CASSLPHRGFGRNQPQHF. For the CDR3, the DNA is TGTGCCAGCAGCTTACCACACAGGGGATTTGGTAGGAATCAGCCCCAGCATTTT.

The rearrangement joins TRBV11-3 to TRBJ2-1, with D tentatively TRBD1 (5 bases). The V end lost 0 bases, the J end lost 7 bases, and 13 bases lay between the germline ends. The CDR3 contains 15 residues. Germline lookup yields CDR1 SGHNT and CDR2 YENEEA. CDR3 loop: CASSLDGAGLNEQFF. The CDR3 nucleotides are TGTGCCAGCAGCTTAGACGGCGCAGGGCTGAATGAGCAGTTCTTC.

The chain combines TRBV27 with TRBJ2-3; 7 nucleotides line up with TRBD1. This CDR3 comprises 14 residues. V lost 5 bases, J lost 3 bases, and 5 bases stayed unmatched. CDR1 is MNHEY, CDR2 SMNVEV, per germline (reference sequence). CDR3 amino acids: CASSLRDSTDTQYF. The CDR3, as DNA: TGTGCCAGCAGTCTCCGGGACAGTACAGATACGCAGTATTTT.

The rearrangement links TRBV18 to TRBJ1-2, with TRBD1 matching over 10 bases. V was clipped by 5 bases and J by 5 bases; unmatched bases: 8. The CDR3 sequence is 15 residues long. The germline gives CDR1 KGHSH, CDR2 LQKENI. The CDR3 DNA sequence: TGTGCCAGCTCAAACGAGGGACAGGGGATGTATGGCTACACCTTC. The encoded protein is CASSNEGQGMYGYTF.

The chain joins TRBV7-9 to TRBJ1-1; D gene ambiguous. The CDR3 contains 15 residues. Trimming pared 5 bases from V and 0 bases from J, leaving 13 bases between. The germline V gene encodes CDR1 SEHNR and CDR2 FQNEAQ (reference sequence). The CDR3 protein is CASSPNSGMNTEAFF. CDR3 DNA: TGTGCCAGCAGCCCCAACTCGGGGATGAACACTGAAGCTTTCTTT.

J is TRBJ2-5 and V is TRBV28; 8 bases fit TRBD1. This CDR3 comprises 13 residues. CDR1 is MDHEN, CDR2 SYDVKM, per germline. The V gene end was trimmed by 5 bases and the J gene end by 5 bases; junction bases not matched to a gene: 4. The CDR3 region is CASSPTGGETQYF. Here the CDR3 DNA reads TGTGCCAGCAGTCCAACAGGGGGGGAGACCCAGTACTTC.

The CDR3 protein is CASSEITGFREKLFF. The CDR3 DNA is TGTGCCAGCAGTGAGATCACAGGGTTTAGGGAAAAACTGTTTTTT. V gene TRBV6-1 combines with J gene TRBJ1-4, with a tentative D call TRBD1 (6 bases). The CDR3 has 15 residues. With 3 bases removed from V and 8 bases from J, the gap between germline ends came to 16 bases. CDR1 and CDR2 from the germline V gene are MNHNS and SASEGT.

This clone has a handful of counts. CDR3 amino acids: CASSQPGQGSYGYTF. The DNA of the CDR3 is TGTGCCAGCTCACAACCGGGACAGGGGTCCTATGGCTACACCTTC. The V gene is TRBV18, the J gene TRBJ1-2; TRBD1 aligns across 10 bases. The CDR3 consists of 15 residues. V lost 4 bases and J lost 4; bases outside the gene matches: 6. Germline CDR1 KGHSH, CDR2 LQKENI.

The sample holds one count of this clone. This chain connects TRBV10-3 to TRBJ1-3; D is possibly TRBD1 (5 bases). Germline V gives CDR1 ENHRY, CDR2 SYGVKD. This CDR3 is built from 14 residues. With 4 bases removed from V and 2 bases from J, the gap between germline ends came to 9 bases. CDR3 sequence: CAISGGQAGNTIYF. CDR3 in DNA: TGTGCCATCAGTGGAGGACAAGCTGGAAACACCATATATTTT.

This clone came up a few times. The chain combines TRBV19 with TRBJ1-5; D is perhaps TRBD1 (5 bases). The CDR3 covers 13 residues. CDR1 and CDR2 (germline): LNHDA, SQIVND (reference sequence). Trimming took off 2 bases at V and 7 bases at J, with 9 bases between the two ends. This CDR3 is CASSIQGGQPQHF. The CDR3 coding sequence is TGTGCCAGTAGTATACAGGGAGGCCAGCCCCAGCATTTT.